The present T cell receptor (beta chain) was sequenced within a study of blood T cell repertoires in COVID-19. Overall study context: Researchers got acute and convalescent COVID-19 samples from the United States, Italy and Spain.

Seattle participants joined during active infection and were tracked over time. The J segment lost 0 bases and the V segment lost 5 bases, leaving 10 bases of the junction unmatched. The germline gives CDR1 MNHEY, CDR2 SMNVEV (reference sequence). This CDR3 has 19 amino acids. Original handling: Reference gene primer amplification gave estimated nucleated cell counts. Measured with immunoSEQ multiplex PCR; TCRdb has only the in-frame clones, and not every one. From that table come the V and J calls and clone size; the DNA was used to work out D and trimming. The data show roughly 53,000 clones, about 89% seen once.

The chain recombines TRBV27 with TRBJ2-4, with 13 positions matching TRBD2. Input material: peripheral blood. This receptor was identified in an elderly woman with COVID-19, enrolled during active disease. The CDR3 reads CASSPGTSGAYLAKNIQYF. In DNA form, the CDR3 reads TGTGCCAGCAGTCCGGGGACTAGCGGGGCTTATCTAGCCAAAAACATTCAGTACTTC.